This T cell receptor beta chain stems from a study of response to subunit inactivated influenza vaccine. TCRdb analysed the RT-PCR reads with MiXCR anew, one entry per CDR3 protein. The top ten clones hold around 14% of a sample with fewer than 650,000 distinct CDR3 sequences, over 10% of them seen once. Only a few counts were recorded for this clonotype. This CDR3 has 15 residues. J lost 2 bases, V lost 5 bases, and 8 bases had no gene match. In germline, CDR1 is DFQATT, CDR2 SNEGSKA (reference sequence). Source: PBMCs from blood, taken about 40 days after vaccination. This TCR came from a man in his fifties or sixties who received an inactivated influenza vaccine. This chain links TRBV20-1 with TRBJ1-4; 7 nucleotides align to TRBD1. CDR3 bases: TGCAGTGCTCCCAACGAGGGGGCGACTAATGAAAAACTGTTTTTT. Its translation is CSAPNEGATNEKLFF.